The sequence of this T cell receptor beta chain was determined in a study of PD-1 blockade in mismatch repair-deficient tumors. Study background: Patients had approximately 13 mismatch repair-deficient cancer types, all previously treated and progressing. Findings and caveats of the study: After pembrolizumab, tumor-resident clones rose rapidly, then generally contracted before radiologic responses.

All patients were mismatch repair deficient, assessed by either PCR or immunohistochemistry. Produced via immunoSEQ multiplex PCR; TCRdb's table is partial and in-frame only. The sample includes about 66,000 clones, more than 75% of them seen just once. Concerning this clone: Antigen unknown.

The CDR3 contains 14 residues. Unmatched junction bases numbered 5, after V lost 7 bases and J lost 3 bases. Germline lookup yields CDR1 SGHNT and CDR2 YENEEA. The sequence was collected from an adult with mismatch repair-deficient cancer. The sample here was peripheral blood, taken 2 weeks after starting pembrolizumab. The rearrangement links TRBV11-3 to TRBJ2-3; 9 bases match TRBD1. The CDR3 coding sequence is TGTGCCAGCACGGGACAGGGAAGGACAGATACGCAGTATTTT. Encoded protein: CASTGQGRTDTQYF.